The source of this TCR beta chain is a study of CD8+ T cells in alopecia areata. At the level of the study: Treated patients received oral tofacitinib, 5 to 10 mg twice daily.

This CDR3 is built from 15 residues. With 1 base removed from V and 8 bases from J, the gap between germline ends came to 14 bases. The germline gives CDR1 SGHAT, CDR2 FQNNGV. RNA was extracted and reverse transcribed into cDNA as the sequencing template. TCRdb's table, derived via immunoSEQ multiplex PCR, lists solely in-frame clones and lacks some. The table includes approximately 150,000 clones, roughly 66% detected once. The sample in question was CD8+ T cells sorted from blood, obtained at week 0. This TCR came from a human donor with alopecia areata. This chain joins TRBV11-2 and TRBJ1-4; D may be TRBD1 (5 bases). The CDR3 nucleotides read TGTGCCAGCAGCTTAGGTTCAGGGACTGCGGAAAAACTGTTTTTT. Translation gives CASSLGSGTAEKLFF.